This TCR beta chain is drawn from a study of OX40 agonist ivuxolimab in advanced cancers. At the level of the study: Those treated in dose escalation had hepatocellular carcinoma, melanoma, renal cell cancer or head and neck cancer. Previous treatment with anti-PD-1, anti-PD-L1 or anti-CTLA-4 therapy was allowed; more than 35% had received some.

Study-level results: Expanded clones were, on average, more numerous in CD8+ T cells than in CD4+. CD4+ and CD8+ blood T cells expanded clonally by week 6 at 0.1 to 3.0 mg/kg.

V lost 6 bases, J lost 3 bases, and 6 bases stayed unmatched. This CDR3 region has 14 residues. Germline CDR1 SGHTS, CDR2 YDEGEE. With regard to this clone: Its specificity is not known.

Here immunoSEQ multiplex PCR was the method, and the copy in TCRdb shows in-frame clones only, minus some. The sample includes around 60,000 clones, around 84% of them seen just once. Material: CD4+ or CD8+ T cells sorted from blood, obtained in a trial of the OX40 agonist ivuxolimab. This clonotype was obtained from an adult with an advanced solid tumor such as melanoma, head and neck, liver or kidney cancer. This sequence joins TRBV5-8 and TRBJ1-5; 7 bases are shared with TRBD1. The CDR3 sequence is CASNLRGPNQPQHF. The DNA for the CDR3 is TGTGCCAGCAACCTAAGGGGGCCCAATCAGCCCCAGCATTTT.